Below are 21 T cell receptor beta chains sequenced from a single sample in a study of blood T cells in healthy people across ages. Through a sample-barcoded 5' primer and a J-beta primer mix, a second PCR was run for about 6 to 12 cycles. TCRdb re-derived calls from the 5' RACE reads in MiXCR, one entry per CDR3 protein. The sample has around 1.1 million distinct CDR3 sequences; under 40% are singletons. What was sequenced was blood. These receptors were taken from a young man in good health.

This sequence joins TRBV20-1 and TRBJ1-5, with 10 bases aligning to TRBD1. The CDR3 spans 15 residues. Germline lookup yields CDR1 DFQATT and CDR2 SNEGSKA (reference sequence). V dropped 2 bases and J dropped 4; count of bases not matched to a gene: 5. Here the CDR3 reads CSARTGTGANQPQHF. CDR3 sequence (DNA): TGCAGTGCTAGAACCGGGACAGGGGCGAATCAGCCCCAGCATTTT.

The V and J genes are TRBV20-1 and TRBJ1-4; TRBD1 matches 7 bases. Germline lookup yields CDR1 DFQATT and CDR2 SNEGSKA (reference sequence). V lost 4 bases and J lost 3; bases outside the gene matches: 5. CDR3 length: 14 residues. Here the CDR3 DNA reads TGCAGTGCTAAAACAGGGGAAGCTAATGAAAAACTGTTTTTT. Its translation is CSAKTGEANEKLFF.

Ten or more counts support this clonotype. The chain uses TRBV12-3 or TRBV12-4 and TRBJ2-7, with 7 bases fitting TRBD1. J lost 0 bases, V lost 4 bases, and 3 bases had no gene match. CDR3 size: 14 residues. The CDR3 reads CASSSGTDSYEQYF. The CDR3 nucleotides read TGTGCCAGCAGTTCCGGGACAGACTCCTACGAGCAGTACTTC.

This chain links TRBV5-4 with TRBJ1-2; D is unclear. Trimming shortened V by 0 bases and J by 8 bases, and 11 bases separated the two germline ends. The CDR3 contains 13 residues. CDR1 and CDR2 (germline): SGHNT, YYREEE (reference sequence). CDR3 amino acids: CASSLVDMRGYTF. DNA for the CDR3: TGTGCCAGCAGCTTGGTCGATATGAGAGGCTACACCTTC.

There are a few counts of this clonotype. In DNA, the CDR3 is TGTGCCAGCAGTTACAACGGACAAAGTGGGTACGAGCAGTACTTC. Amino acids: CASSYNGQSGYEQYF. This chain joins TRBV6-2 or TRBV6-3 and TRBJ2-7; D possibly corresponds to TRBD1 (5 bases). CDR1 is MNHEY, CDR2 SVGEGT, per germline. Trimming took off 2 bases at V and 4 bases at J, with 15 bases between the two ends. The length of the CDR3 is 15 residues.

V and J are TRBV9 and TRBJ1-5, with TRBD1 matching 9 bases. The germline V gene has CDR1 SGDLS and CDR2 YYNGEE. Trimming at V came to 2 bases and at J to 5 bases, leaving 5 bases not matched to a gene. The length of the CDR3 is 15 residues. CDR3 residues: CASSVGTGTYQPQHF. The CDR3 DNA follows: TGTGCCAGCAGCGTGGGGACAGGGACGTATCAGCCCCAGCATTTT.

The chain couples TRBV3-1 to TRBJ2-1; D is undetermined. CDR1 is LGHDT and CDR2 is YNNKEL in the germline V gene (reference sequence). This CDR3 is built from 12 residues. The ends were cut back, 0 bases at V and 10 bases at J, with 7 bases in the middle. In nucleotides, the CDR3 is TGTGCCAGCAGCCAAGAATCGCGAGAGCAGTTCTTC. Protein: CASSQESREQFF.

In regard to this clonotype: An end of the junction differs from the germline gene, which may be a read error. The rearrangement joins TRBV9 to TRBJ1-6; weak D call: TRBD1 (6 bases). The CDR3 runs to 15 residues. The germline V gene has CDR1 SGDLS and CDR2 YYNGEE. Written as DNA, the CDR3 is TGTGCCAGCAGCGCGGCCCGGCAGGGGAATTCACCCCCCCACTTT. The encoded protein is CASSAARQGNSPPHF.

Only a few counts were recorded for this clonotype. The chain employs TRBV12-3 or TRBV12-4 and TRBJ1-5; D gene ambiguous. V gave up 5 bases and J gave up 4 bases, with 6 bases separating them. The CDR3 extends over 12 amino acids. The CDR3, as DNA: TGTGCCAGCAGTCCAGATAATCAGCCCCAGCATTTT. Its protein is CASSPDNQPQHF.

CDR3 DNA: TGTGCCAGCAGCTTGATGGGAGATTTTGGGACTAGGGCAAACAATGAGCAGTACTTC. Protein: CASSLMGDFGTRANNEQYF. This sequence joins TRBV11-2 and TRBJ2-7, with TRBD2 matching over 8 bases. With V trimmed by 3 bases and J by 7 bases, 23 bases remained unmatched. Per germline, CDR1 SGHAT and CDR2 FQNNGV. The CDR3 extends over 19 amino acids.

In regard to this clonotype: At one boundary the junction diverges from the germline segment, which might be a read error. This chain connects TRBV7-6 to TRBJ1-6; D possibly corresponds to TRBD1 (5 bases). The CDR3 runs 15 residues. CDR1 SGHVS and CDR2 FNYEAQ come from the germline V gene. CDR3 loop: CASSSTGTLNSPPHF. The CDR3 nucleotides read TGTGCCAGCAGCTCAACCGGGACCCTGAATTCACCCCCCCACTTT. Full variable domain (outside the CDR3, taken from reference TRBV7-6 and TRBJ1-6): GAGVSQSPRYKVTKRGQDVALRCDPISGHVSLYWYRQALGQGPEFLTYFNYEAQQDKSGLPNDRFSAERPEGSISTLTIQRTEQRDSAMYRCASSSTGTLNSPPHFGNGTRLTVT.

Many counts were recorded for this clonotype. V and J are TRBV29-1 and TRBJ2-3, with no clear D. This CDR3 region has 11 residues. Germline V CDR1 and CDR2: SQVTM, ANQGSEA. Trimming took 7 bases from V and 4 from J, leaving 9 bases between them. The CDR3 loop reads CSALPADTQYF. The CDR3 DNA sequence: TGCAGCGCCCTTCCCGCAGATACGCAGTATTTT.

This clonotype was observed a few times. J is TRBJ2-1 and V is TRBV10-3, with unresolved D. V was shortened by 7 bases and J by 6 bases, with 7 bases between the two germline ends. This CDR3 is built from 11 residues. Germline values: CDR1 ENHRY, CDR2 SYGVKD. The CDR3 region is CAITWGNEQFF. CDR3 DNA: TGTGCCATCACTTGGGGCAATGAGCAGTTCTTC.

The CDR3 region is CASSQQYRGTGELFF. CDR3 in DNA: TGCGCCAGCAGCCAACAATACAGGGGCACCGGGGAGCTGTTTTTT. The gene calls are TRBV4-3 and TRBJ2-2; 7 bases line up with TRBD1. The J segment lost 4 bases and the V segment lost 2 bases, leaving 4 bases of the junction unmatched. The CDR3 spans 15 residues. From germline, CDR1 is LGHNA and CDR2 YSLEER.

The chain uses TRBV7-9 and TRBJ1-2, with D perhaps matching TRBD1 (5 bases). CDR3 length: 13 residues. Trimming took 1 base from V and 7 from J, leaving 10 bases between them. Germline V gene data show CDR1 as SEHNR and CDR2 as FQNEAQ (reference sequence). This CDR3 is CASSLGTNAGYTF. The CDR3 region has the DNA TGTGCCAGCAGCTTAGGGACAAACGCTGGCTACACCTTC.

The chain recombines TRBV28 with TRBJ1-5; no definite D call. Germline CDR1 and CDR2: MDHEN and SYDVKM. The CDR3 loop spans 15 amino acids. Trimming stripped 2 bases from V and 1 base from J, with 9 bases between. This CDR3 is CASSLGSGSNQPQHF. CDR3 DNA sequence: TGTGCCAGCAGTTTAGGTTCGGGGAGCAATCAGCCCCAGCATTTT.

The chain links TRBV27 to TRBJ1-4; D ambiguous. V shed 3 bases and J shed 0 bases, with 5 bases lying between them. The CDR3 covers 14 residues. Per germline, CDR1 MNHEY and CDR2 SMNVEV (reference sequence). The CDR3 DNA reads as TGTGCCAGCAGTTTTCATGCAACTAATGAAAAACTGTTTTTT. This codes for CASSFHATNEKLFF. The full variable domain, in which reference TRBV27 and TRBJ1-4 provide the parts outside the CDR3, is EAQVTQNPRYLITVTGKKLTVTCSQNMNHEYMSWYRQDPGLGLRQIYYSMNVEVTDKGDVPEGYKVSRKEKRNFPLILESPSPNQTSLYFCASSFHATNEKLFFGSGTQLSVL.

This chain connects TRBV7-2 to TRBJ1-1, with no clear D. Germline CDR1 is SGHTA and CDR2 is FQGNSA. The ends were cut back, 3 bases at V and 10 bases at J, with 21 bases in the middle. This CDR3 region has 15 residues. The CDR3 bases are TGTGCCAGCAGCTTGATCGCCCCCGGGGTAGGCGTAGCTTTCTTT. Translation: CASSLIAPGVGVAFF.

This clonotype appeared a few times. The chain recombines TRBV27 with TRBJ2-5; 12 bases fit TRBD2. The V and J ends lost 5 bases and 5 bases, in that order; junction bases with no gene match: 15. This CDR3 is 18 amino acids long. Germline values: CDR1 MNHEY, CDR2 SMNVEV (reference sequence). The CDR3 is CASSPPPSGGGLLETQYF. The CDR3 DNA reads TGTGCCAGCAGTCCCCCCCCTAGCGGGGGGGGCTTGTTGGAGACCCAGTACTTC.

This clonotype was observed a few times. The chain employs TRBV7-2 and TRBJ2-1; 7 nucleotides match TRBD1. Germline CDR1 and CDR2: SGHTA and FQGNSA. The CDR3 contains 13 residues. Losses at the gene ends were 7 bases for V and 8 bases for J; bases not matched to a gene: 8. CDR3 loop: CASNMNRGDEQFF. The DNA of the CDR3 is TGTGCCAGCAACATGAACAGGGGCGATGAGCAGTTCTTC.

This clonotype was recorded many times. The CDR3 DNA reads TGTGCCAGCAGCCAGGGGGTTAGCAATCAGCCCCAGCATTTT. It translates to CASSQGVSNQPQHF. The gene calls are TRBV3-1 and TRBJ1-5, with a weak D call TRBD1 (5 bases). Germline V gives CDR1 LGHDT, CDR2 YNNKEL (reference sequence). This CDR3 is built from 14 residues. V was pared by 3 bases and J by 0 bases, with 6 bases between.